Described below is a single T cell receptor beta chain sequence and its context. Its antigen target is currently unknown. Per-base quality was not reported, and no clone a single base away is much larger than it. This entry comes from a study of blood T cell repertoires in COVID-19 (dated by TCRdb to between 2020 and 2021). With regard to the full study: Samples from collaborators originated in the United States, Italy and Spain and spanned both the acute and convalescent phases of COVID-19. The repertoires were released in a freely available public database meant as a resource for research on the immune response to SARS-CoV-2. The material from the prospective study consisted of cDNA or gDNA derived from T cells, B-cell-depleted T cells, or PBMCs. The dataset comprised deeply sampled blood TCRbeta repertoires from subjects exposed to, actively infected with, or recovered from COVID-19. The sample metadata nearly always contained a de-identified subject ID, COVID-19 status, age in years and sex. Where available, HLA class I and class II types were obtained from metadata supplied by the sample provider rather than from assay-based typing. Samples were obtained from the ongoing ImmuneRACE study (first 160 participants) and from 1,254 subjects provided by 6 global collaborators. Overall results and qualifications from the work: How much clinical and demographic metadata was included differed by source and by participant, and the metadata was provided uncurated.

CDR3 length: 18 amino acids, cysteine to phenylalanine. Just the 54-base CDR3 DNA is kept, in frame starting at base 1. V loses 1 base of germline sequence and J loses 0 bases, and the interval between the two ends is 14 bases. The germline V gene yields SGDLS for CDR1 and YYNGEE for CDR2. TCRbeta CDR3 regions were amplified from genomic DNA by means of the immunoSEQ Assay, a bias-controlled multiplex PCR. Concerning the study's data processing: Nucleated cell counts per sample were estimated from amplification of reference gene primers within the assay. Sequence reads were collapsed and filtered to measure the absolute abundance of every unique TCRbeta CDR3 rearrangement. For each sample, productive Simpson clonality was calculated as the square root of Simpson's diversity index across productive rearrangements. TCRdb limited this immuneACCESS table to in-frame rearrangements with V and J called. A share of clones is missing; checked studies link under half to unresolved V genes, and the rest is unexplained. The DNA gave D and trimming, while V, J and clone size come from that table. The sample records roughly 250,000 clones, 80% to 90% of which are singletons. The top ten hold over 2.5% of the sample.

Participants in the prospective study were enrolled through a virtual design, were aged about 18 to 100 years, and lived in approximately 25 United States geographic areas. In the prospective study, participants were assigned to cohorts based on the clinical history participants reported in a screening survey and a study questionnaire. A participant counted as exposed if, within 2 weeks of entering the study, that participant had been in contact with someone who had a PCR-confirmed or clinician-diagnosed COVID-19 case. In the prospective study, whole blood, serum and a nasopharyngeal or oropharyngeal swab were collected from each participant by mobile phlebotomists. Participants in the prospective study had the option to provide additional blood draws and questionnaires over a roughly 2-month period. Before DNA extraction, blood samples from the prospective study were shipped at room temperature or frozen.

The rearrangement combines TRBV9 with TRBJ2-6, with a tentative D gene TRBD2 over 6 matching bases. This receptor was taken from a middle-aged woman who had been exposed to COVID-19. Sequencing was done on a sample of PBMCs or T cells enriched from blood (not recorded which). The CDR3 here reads CASSVSSGLLSGANVLTF. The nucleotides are TGTGCCAGCAGCGTAAGCTCGGGACTGCTCTCTGGGGCCAACGTCCTGACTTTC. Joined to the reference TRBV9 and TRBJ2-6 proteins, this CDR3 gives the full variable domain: DSGVTQTPKHLITATGQRVTLRCSPRSGDLSVYWYQQSLDQGLQFLIQYYNGEERAKGNILERFSAQQFPDLHSELNLSSLELGDSALYFCASSVSSGLLSGANVLTFGAGSRLTVL.